This T cell receptor (beta chain) appears in the sequencing data of a study of blood T cells in healthy people across ages. Notes on the study in general: Higher diversity, along with more naive CD4+ cells, distinguished long-lived donors from aged donors. No conclusive comparison of naive versus antigen-experienced cells was possible with unsorted PBMCs.

A word on this clonotype: Its specificity is unknown.

The length of the CDR3 is 16 residues. Trimming shortened V by 3 bases and J by 8 bases, and 20 bases separated the two germline ends. The germline CDR1 and CDR2 sequences are SNHLY and FYNNEI. Healthy Caucasian individuals from Russia aged about 6 to 95 were enrolled as donors. Sample-barcoded 5' priming and a J-beta primer mix drove a second PCR of about 7 to 12 cycles. TCRdb reanalysed the 5' RACE reads using MiXCR and keeps one entry per CDR3 protein. The repertoire holds about 1,600,000 distinct CDR3 sequences, with about 43% as singletons. The J gene is TRBJ2-1, the V gene TRBV2, with a weak D call TRBD2 (5 bases). This receptor was taken from a woman between 18 and 29 years old in good health. The sample was blood. The CDR3 coding sequence is TGTGCCAGCAGTGATTCAGAGGGAGATTCGATCTATGAGCAGTTCTTC. It encodes CASSDSEGDSIYEQFF.